The 19 T cell receptor beta chains given below trace back to one sample, sequenced in a study of blood T cell repertoires in COVID-19. Sequencing was performed with immunoSEQ multiplex PCR; in TCRdb, only in-frame clones are kept and a portion is missing. The data contain about 310,000 clones, 85% of them seen just once; the ten biggest clones take up around 1.8%. Sample: PBMCs or T cells enriched from blood (not recorded which). These TCRs come from a woman aged 30 to 39 who had been exposed to COVID-19.

The chain joins TRBV27 to TRBJ2-1; 10 bases are a match to TRBD1. After removal of 3 bases from V and 6 bases from J, the junction contained 2 bases not matched to a gene. Germline V gives CDR1 MNHEY, CDR2 SMNVEV (reference sequence). The CDR3 sequence is 14 residues long. The CDR3 protein is CASSFRTGGNEQFF. The CDR3 nucleotides are TGTGCCAGCAGTTTCAGGACAGGGGGCAATGAGCAGTTCTTC.

The chain recombines TRBV11-2 with TRBJ1-2; 7 bases are shared with TRBD1. The CDR3 has 15 residues. Trimming took 4 bases from V and 2 from J; bases not matched to a gene: 7. Per germline, CDR1 SGHAT and CDR2 FQNNGV. Here the CDR3 DNA reads TGTGCCAGCAGCTCCCCGGGACAGAGGAACTATGGCTACACCTTC. It translates to CASSSPGQRNYGYTF.

The V call is TRBV5-1, the J call TRBJ2-3; D ambiguous. Germline V lookup: CDR1 SGHRS, CDR2 YFSETQ. Trimming stripped 0 bases from V and 3 bases from J, with 8 bases between. This CDR3 spans 14 amino acids. The chain's CDR3 is CASSLDRATDTQYF. DNA for the CDR3: TGCGCCAGCAGCTTGGACAGAGCAACAGATACGCAGTATTTT.

This chain connects TRBV6-5 to TRBJ2-7; the D gene is possibly TRBD2 (5 bases). Trimming removed 6 bases at V and 0 bases at J, with 15 bases between. CDR1 and CDR2 (germline): MNHEY, SVGAGI. This CDR3 is built from 15 residues. The CDR3 loop reads CASRYMDAGSYEQYF. CDR3 DNA: TGTGCCAGCAGATATATGGATGCGGGCTCCTACGAGCAGTACTTC.

This chain connects TRBV7-3 to TRBJ2-1, with 7 nucleotides matching TRBD2. The germline CDR1 and CDR2 sequences are SGHTA and FQGTGA. Losses at the gene ends were 7 bases for V and 2 bases for J; bases not matched to a gene: 11. The CDR3 runs to 16 residues. The CDR3 DNA reads TGTGCCAGCACCCTAAGAGCAGCGGGGCCCTACAATGAGCAGTTCTTC. Residues: CASTLRAAGPYNEQFF.

V is TRBV11-3 and J is TRBJ1-2; D is uncertain. Trimming removed 0 bases at V and 5 bases at J, with 4 bases between. Germline CDR1 SGHNT, CDR2 YENEEA. The CDR3 is made up of 12 amino acids. This chain's CDR3 is CASSLDLYGYTF. CDR3 coding DNA: TGTGCCAGCAGCTTAGATTTATATGGCTACACCTTC.

This chain links TRBV9 with TRBJ2-3; D possibly corresponds to TRBD2 (6 bases). The length of the CDR3 is 16 residues. Trimming removed 0 bases at V and 3 bases at J, with 14 bases between. Germline CDR1 reads SGDLS; CDR2 reads YYNGEE. This CDR3 is CASSVGGERLTDTQYF. The CDR3 DNA sequence: TGTGCCAGCAGCGTAGGCGGGGAGCGCCTTACAGATACGCAGTATTTT.

This clone has only a few counts. CDR3: CASSPRGGSGEQYF. In DNA form, the CDR3 reads TGCGCCAGCAGCCCGCGGGGGGGTAGTGGCGAGCAGTACTTC. This chain uses TRBV23-1 with TRBJ2-7; 9 bases are shared with TRBD2. TRBV23-1 is assigned to the ORF class and has an uncertain function. Trimming removed 6 bases from V and 6 bases from J; junction bases left unmatched: 9. CDR3 length equals 14 residues.

The chain combines TRBV30 with TRBJ1-6, with D tentatively TRBD1 (5 bases). Germline V CDR1 and CDR2: GTSNPN, SVGIG (reference sequence). Trimming pared 5 bases from V and 8 bases from J, leaving 16 bases between. This CDR3 region has 14 residues. The CDR3 DNA is TGTGCCTGGGGATCTGGGGCAGGGCATTCACCCCTCCACTTT. Its protein is CAWGSGAGHSPLHF.

The rearrangement links TRBV5-6 to TRBJ1-2; D ambiguous. In germline, CDR1 is SGHDT, CDR2 YYEEEE. Deletions cut 0 bases from V and 4 bases from J, with 10 bases between. The CDR3 contains 14 residues. The CDR3 loop is CASSLDLAPYGYTF. The CDR3 nucleotides are TGTGCCAGCAGCTTGGATCTGGCCCCCTATGGCTACACCTTC.

The chain links TRBV5-5 to TRBJ2-1, with 9 bases fitting TRBD2. The CDR3 totals 14 residues. J lost 5 bases, V lost 0 bases, and 0 bases had no gene match. Germline-derived CDR1 and CDR2 are SGHKS and YYEKEE (reference sequence). In DNA, the CDR3 is TGTGCCAGCAGCTTGGGACTAGCGGACAATGAGCAGTTCTTC. Protein sequence: CASSLGLADNEQFF.

Written as DNA, the CDR3 is TGTGCCAGCAGCCCCTGGGACAGTCGCACAGATACGCAGTATTTT. It specifies CASSPWDSRTDTQYF. The genes are TRBV11-2 and TRBJ2-3; 7 bases map to TRBD1. Germline CDR1 reads SGHAT; CDR2 reads FQNNGV. CDR3 length: 15 amino acids. V was clipped by 5 bases and J by 1 base; unmatched bases: 6.

This chain uses TRBV7-2 with TRBJ1-2; 7 bases are a match to TRBD1. This CDR3 contains 15 residues. From germline, CDR1 is SGHTA and CDR2 FQGNSA. V shed 1 base and J 4 bases; nucleotides not matched to a gene: 6. CDR3 residues: CASSLDRGLSYGYTF. DNA of the CDR3: TGTGCCAGCAGCTTAGACAGGGGACTCAGCTATGGCTACACCTTC.

The J gene is TRBJ1-2, the V gene TRBV28; no clear D. The V gene lost 5 bases and the J gene lost 5 bases, with 21 bases spanning the gap. Germline CDR1 MDHEN, CDR2 SYDVKM. This CDR3 is 16 amino acids long. The CDR3 loop reads CASSPPSGRIWYGYTF. Written as DNA, the CDR3 is TGTGCCAGCAGTCCACCGTCGGGGAGAATCTGGTATGGCTACACCTTC.

The chain combines TRBV28 with TRBJ1-2, with TRBD1 as a possible D gene (6 bases). There are 14 residues in the CDR3. Trimming stripped 6 bases from V and 4 bases from J, with 15 bases between. Germline V lookup: CDR1 MDHEN, CDR2 SYDVKM. Here the CDR3 reads CASSHRQVVYGYTF. The CDR3 DNA follows: TGTGCCAGCAGCCACAGACAGGTAGTCTATGGCTACACCTTC.

The chain is built from TRBV30 and TRBJ2-1, with TRBD2 matching 7 bases. The CDR3 consists of 14 residues. Per the germline V gene, CDR1 is GTSNPN and CDR2 is SVGIG (reference sequence). With 2 bases clipped from V and 6 bases from J, the junction kept 7 bases outside the gene matches. The CDR3 DNA reads TGTGCCTGGAGTAGTCTAGCGGTCCTCAATGAGCAGTTCTTC. Residues: CAWSSLAVLNEQFF.

The CDR3, as DNA: TGTGCCAGCAGCTGGGAGGGTCGCCTGGAGGGCTACACCTTC. Protein product: CASSWEGRLEGYTF. The chain employs TRBV5-8 and TRBJ1-2; D gene uncertain. The CDR3 is made up of 14 amino acids. V was clipped by 3 bases and J by 8 bases, with 17 bases between them. The germline gives CDR1 SGHTS, CDR2 YDEGEE.

The chain couples TRBV30 to TRBJ2-7, with a tentative D call TRBD1 (5 bases). Trimming left V 1 base short and J 3 bases short, with 10 bases between. The CDR3 totals 13 residues. The germline gives CDR1 GTSNPN, CDR2 SVGIG (reference sequence). The CDR3 is CAWSEGSGYEQYF. The CDR3, as DNA: TGTGCCTGGAGTGAGGGGTCGGGCTACGAGCAGTACTTC.

V usage is TRBV18 and J usage is TRBJ1-1; D ambiguous. CDR1 and CDR2 from the germline V gene are KGHSH and LQKENI. The V and J ends lost 2 bases and 1 base respectively, with 11 bases between them. The CDR3 length is 15 residues. The CDR3 DNA is TGTGCCAGCTCACCAGGGGAGGGCCGGAACACTGAAGCTTTCTTT. Its protein product is CASSPGEGRNTEAFF.